These 17 T cell receptor beta chains were sequenced from one sample in a study of tumor-infiltrating lymphocytes in primary liver carcinoma. Reverse transcription of approximately 0.55 ug total RNA with a constant-region primer produced TCR beta cDNA. Nested multiplex PCR, run for three rounds with slightly modified ARM-PCR, yielded TCR beta libraries. Amplification in the first two PCR rounds was performed using TRBV1-TRBV30 forward primers and a C-beta reverse primer for 10 cycles each. TCRdb itself ran the multiplex PCR reads through MiXCR, one entry per CDR3 protein. The repertoire has over 45,000 distinct CDR3 sequences, approximately 70% of them found once; the top ten carry less than 35%. Investigators took RNA and DNA out together from roughly 18-30 mg of unsorted bulk tissue. The sample consisted of liver tumor tissue from sampling region 5. As to subset: tumor region T5, tumor centre. These receptors all stem from a man aged 35 to 55 with primary liver carcinoma and hepatitis B virus infection.

Turning to this clonotype: The junction does not match germline at one end; this may be a read error. The rearrangement joins TRBV11-2 to TRBJ2-1, with 8 bases matching TRBD2. Germline lookup yields CDR1 SGHAT and CDR2 FQNNGV. CDR3 length equals 16 residues. In DNA form, the CDR3 reads TGTACCAGCAGCTTGGATATCGGACTAGCCATGGGTGAGCAGTCATTC. Its protein product is CTSSLDIGLAMGEQSF. Using reference TRBV11-2 and TRBJ2-1 for the parts outside the CDR3, the full variable domain is EAGVAQSPRYKIIEKRQSVAFWCNPISGHATLYWYQQILGQGPKLLIQFQNNGVVDDSQLPKDRFSAERLKGVDSTLKIQPAKLEDSAVYLCTSSLDIGLAMGEQSFGPGTRLTVL.

This clonotype was recorded at least ten times. The V and J genes are TRBV30 and TRBJ1-1; the D gene is possibly TRBD1 (5 bases). The CDR3 runs 13 residues. In germline, CDR1 is GTSNPN, CDR2 SVGIG (reference sequence). The ends were cut back, 0 bases at V and 8 bases at J, with 13 bases in the middle. For the CDR3, the DNA is TGTGCCTGGAGTGTTCAGGGTGGGTTCGAAGCTTTCTTT. This gives the protein CAWSVQGGFEAFF.

The rearrangement links TRBV11-2 to TRBJ1-3; D ambiguous. Germline assignment: CDR1 SGHAT and CDR2 FQNNGV. This CDR3 contains 12 residues. The CDR3 DNA follows: TGTCTCAGCTCGGGAGCTGGAAACACCATATATTTT. It translates to CLSSGAGNTIYF. Full variable domain (missing parts from reference TRBV11-2 and TRBJ1-3): EAGVAQSPRYKIIEKRQSVAFWCNPISGHATLYWYQQILGQGPKLLIQFQNNGVVDDSQLPKDRFSAERLKGVDSTLKIQPAKLEDSAVYLCLSSGAGNTIYFGEGSWLTVV.

Of note for this clonotype: The junction and the germline gene differ at one end; a read error may be behind it. This rearrangement joins TRBV7-8 to TRBJ2-7, with D possibly being TRBD1 (5 bases). The V gene's germline CDR1 is SGHVS and CDR2 FQNEAQ. This CDR3 is 15 amino acids long. The CDR3, as DNA: TGTGCCGGCAGCTTAGAGAGACAGCTATCCTACGAGCAGTACTTC. Translated, it gives CAGSLERQLSYEQYF.

Note on this clonotype: A much more abundant neighbour one base away suggests this may be a read error. In nucleotides, the CDR3 is TGTGCCAGCGGTTACGTGGGTGGTGAAGCTTTCTTT. Its translation: CASGYVGGEAFF. The gene calls are TRBV6-6 and TRBJ1-1; D gene ambiguous. Germline loops: CDR1 MNHNY, CDR2 SVGAGI (reference sequence). The CDR3 runs to 12 residues.

Note on this clonotype: This may be a read error: a much more frequent sequence differs by one nucleotide. This chain joins TRBV5-1 and TRBJ2-5; a possible D gene is TRBD2 (5 bases). The CDR3 contains 14 residues. V lost 6 bases and J 5 bases, leaving 17 bases between the germline ends. Germline-derived CDR1 and CDR2 are SGHRS and YFSETQ. CDR3 DNA sequence: TGCGCCAGCACCCATGGAGAGGGAAGGGAGACCCAGTACTTC. Protein sequence: CASTHGEGRETQYF.

J is TRBJ2-7 and V is TRBV7-9; a possible D gene is TRBD1 (6 bases). V was clipped by 1 base and J by 7 bases, with 14 bases between them. Germline-derived CDR1 and CDR2 are SEHNR and FQNEAQ (reference sequence). CDR3 size: 14 residues. The chain's CDR3 is CASSLGRTEGEQYF. The CDR3 bases are TGTGCCAGCAGCTTAGGTCGGACAGAAGGGGAGCAGTACTTC.

About this clonotype itself: The junction shows a germline mismatch at one end, possibly a read error. This chain joins TRBV11-2 and TRBJ2-3; 7 nucleotides match TRBD2. The CDR3 extends over 16 amino acids. The germline CDR1 and CDR2 sequences are SGHAT and FQNNGV. CDR3 in amino acids: CVSSPPGGRGTDTQYF. CDR3 coding DNA: TGTGTCAGCAGCCCGCCGGGAGGCAGGGGCACAGATACGCAGTATTTT.

About this clonotype itself: A read error may account for a junction end that differs from germline. CDR3 DNA: TGTGTCAGCAGCCAAGAACGGACGAGATCCTACGAGCAGTACTTC. The encoded protein is CVSSQERTRSYEQYF. The V gene is TRBV4-2, the J gene TRBJ2-7; D unclear. The CDR3 has 15 amino acids. The germline V gene has CDR1 LGHNA and CDR2 YNFKEQ.

With regard to this clonotype: The germline gene is not matched at one end of the junction; a read error may be the cause. The rearrangement links TRBV6-1 to TRBJ2-7; 7 positions match TRBD1. The CDR3 length is 15 residues. The V gene's germline CDR1 is MNHNS and CDR2 SASEGT. This chain's CDR3 is CDSSRQGFESGEQYF. DNA of the CDR3: TGTGACAGCAGTAGACAGGGCTTCGAGTCGGGCGAGCAGTACTTC.

This chain uses TRBV12-3 or TRBV12-4 with TRBJ2-7, with 11 nucleotides matching TRBD2. The CDR3 runs to 15 residues. Trimming removed 2 bases from V and 4 bases from J; junction bases left unmatched: 4. Written as DNA, the CDR3 is TGTGCCAGCAGTTTATTAGCGGGAGGGGGGTACGAGCAGTACTTC. This encodes CASSLLAGGGYEQYF.

Note on this clonotype: The conserved closing phenylalanine or tryptophan is absent in this CDR3, likely reflecting a read error. The rearrangement joins TRBV11-1 to TRBJ2-2; possible D gene TRBD2, 6 bases. Germline loops: CDR1 SGHAT, CDR2 FQDESV (reference sequence). This CDR3 is built from 13 residues. The CDR3 region has the DNA TGTGCCAGCAACTTACTAGCCGGTGGGGAGCTGTTTATT. This codes for CASNLLAGGELFI.

This chain uses TRBV5-5 with TRBJ2-3; the D gene is possibly TRBD1 (6 bases). V shed 9 bases and J shed 0 bases, with 17 bases lying between them. CDR3 length equals 15 residues. Germline-derived CDR1 and CDR2 are SGHKS and YYEKEE (reference sequence). CDR3 in amino acids: CANTYLDRSTDTQYF. In DNA form, the CDR3 reads TGTGCCAACACCTATCTGGACAGAAGCACAGATACGCAGTATTTT.

The V call is TRBV2, the J call TRBJ1-1, with unresolved D. This CDR3 contains 12 residues. Germline V lookup: CDR1 SNHLY, CDR2 FYNNEI. V dropped 8 bases and J dropped 2 bases, with 9 bases sitting between them. The CDR3 loop is CASCGDNTEAFF. The DNA for the CDR3 is TGTGCCAGCTGTGGGGATAACACTGAAGCTTTCTTT.

By frequency in the sample, this clonotype is large. This chain links TRBV11-1 with TRBJ2-7; D ambiguous. The CDR3 loop spans 13 amino acids. V lost 2 bases and J 2 bases, leaving 7 bases between the germline ends. Germline V CDR1 and CDR2: SGHAT, FQDESV (reference sequence). The CDR3 DNA sequence: TGTGCCAGCAGCTTAAGATCGCCCTACGAGCAGTACTTC. Amino acid sequence: CASSLRSPYEQYF.

Details on this clonotype: A read error may produce the germline difference seen at one junction end. V is TRBV6-5 and J is TRBJ2-1; no reliable D call. This CDR3 has 12 amino acids. The germline V gene encodes CDR1 MNHEY and CDR2 SVGAGI. The CDR3 loop reads CVSCYSSHEQFF. Here the CDR3 DNA reads TGTGTCAGCTGTTACTCGAGCCATGAGCAGTTCTTC.

This clonotype was seen a handful of times. V is TRBV18 and J is TRBJ2-5; 7 bases are a match to TRBD1. Germline V gene sequence: CDR1 KGHSH, CDR2 LQKENI. CDR3 length: 14 residues. With 1 base clipped from V and 3 bases from J, the junction kept 2 bases outside the gene matches. The CDR3 spells CASSPQGTEETQYF. The DNA of the CDR3 is TGTGCCAGCTCACCACAGGGGACAGAAGAGACCCAGTACTTC.